Shown below are 26 T cell receptor beta chains from a single sample sequenced in a study of tumor-infiltrating lymphocytes in primary liver carcinoma. The authors made TCR beta cDNA from about 500 ng total RNA with a constant-region primer. Three nested multiplex PCR rounds, a slightly modified ARM-PCR, produced the libraries for TCR beta. Both of the initial two PCR rounds ran for approximately 11 cycles and employed TRBV1-TRBV30 forward primers alongside a C-beta reverse primer. TCRdb reprocessed the multiplex PCR reads via MiXCR and lists one record per CDR3 protein. The sample carries around 330,000 distinct CDR3 sequences, more than 55% recorded once. The authors took blood RNA from unsorted whole blood and also extracted germline DNA. Input material: peripheral blood. Receptor source: a woman in her twenties or thirties with primary liver carcinoma and hepatitis B virus infection.

On this clonotype itself: It may be a read error: a sequence one base away is much more abundant. The chain has TRBV6-2 or TRBV6-3 and TRBJ2-7; 8 nucleotides agree with TRBD2. Germline V CDR1 and CDR2: MNHEY, SVGEGT. This CDR3 spans 13 amino acids. In nucleotides, the CDR3 is TGTGTCAGCAGCCGGGGGGGAATCGACGAGCAGTACTTC. It translates to CVSSRGGIDEQYF.

This clonotype was observed many times. This chain connects TRBV6-1 to TRBJ2-1; D may correspond to TRBD1 or TRBD2 (5 bases each). The V end lost 8 bases, the J end lost 0 bases, and 8 bases lay between the germline ends. The CDR3 is 13 amino acids. Germline CDR1 and CDR2: MNHNS and SASEGT. CDR3 residues: CASERGSYNEQFF. CDR3 DNA: TGTGCCAGCGAGAGGGGCTCCTACAATGAGCAGTTCTTC.

The chain links TRBV5-8 to TRBJ2-3; D is uncertain. The germline V gene encodes CDR1 SGHTS and CDR2 YDEGEE. V was cut by 4 bases and J by 2 bases, with 8 bases left in between. The CDR3 runs to 13 residues. The CDR3 is CASSIGSTDTQYF. CDR3 DNA sequence: TGTGCCAGCAGCATTGGGTCCACAGATACGCAGTATTTT.

In regard to this clonotype: The junction departs from germline at one end; a sequencing error may be responsible. The V and J genes are TRBV14 and TRBJ2-1; possible D gene TRBD2, 7 bases. The CDR3 runs to 16 residues. Germline loops: CDR1 SGHDN, CDR2 FVKESK. CDR3 loop: CTSSPWGRELGNEQFF. CDR3 DNA sequence: TGTACCAGCAGTCCATGGGGGCGGGAGTTGGGGAATGAGCAGTTCTTC.

This clonotype was recorded only once. The J gene is TRBJ2-1, the V gene TRBV7-8, with D possibly TRBD2 on 5 matching bases. V lost 4 bases and J 12 bases, leaving 13 bases between the germline ends. CDR1 and CDR2 (germline): SGHVS, FQNEAQ. This CDR3 spans 12 amino acids. CDR3 region: CASSSYPSGQFF. In nucleotides, the CDR3 is TGTGCCAGCAGCTCATATCCAAGCGGGCAGTTCTTC.

In regard to this clonotype: A much larger clone is a single base away; this may be a read error. The chain carries TRBV29-1 and TRBJ1-1; 7 bases map to TRBD1. The germline V gene encodes CDR1 SQVTM and CDR2 ANQGSEA. The V segment lost 6 bases and the J segment 6 bases; nucleotides outside the gene matches: 13. CDR3 size: 14 residues. The CDR3 sequence is CSVKGAFADAEAFF. CDR3 in DNA: TGCAGCGTGAAGGGGGCTTTTGCGGACGCTGAAGCTTTCTTT.

This clonotype was found once. The chain recombines TRBV12-3 or TRBV12-4 with TRBJ1-6; D might be TRBD1 (5 bases). Trimming took 7 bases from V and 5 from J, leaving 12 bases between them. CDR3 length equals 14 residues. CDR3 in DNA: TGTGCCAGCAATCAGGGCTTTAATAATTCACCCCTCCACTTT. It specifies CASNQGFNNSPLHF.

Details on this clonotype: The junction differs from germline at one of its ends, possibly a read error. The chain links TRBV7-8 to TRBJ1-5; D is ambiguous. The germline V gene encodes CDR1 SGHVS and CDR2 FQNEAQ. The CDR3 is made up of 13 amino acids. The CDR3 DNA is TGTGTCAGCAGCTCCGATAGAAATCAGCCCCAGCATTTT. This encodes CVSSSDRNQPQHF.

This chain's CDR3 is CASSQADSYNEQFF. CDR3 sequence (DNA): TGCGCCAGCAGCCAAGCGGACTCTTACAATGAGCAGTTCTTC. The chain couples TRBV4-1 to TRBJ2-1; TRBD2 might be the D (5 bases). The CDR3 length is 14 residues. Looked up from germline, CDR1 is MGHRA and CDR2 is YSYEKL. Trimming shortened V by 1 base and J by 4 bases, and 8 bases separated the two germline ends.

This clonotype was recorded at least ten times. The V and J genes are TRBV12-3 or TRBV12-4 and TRBJ2-2, with 11 positions matching TRBD2. The J segment lost 4 bases and the V segment lost 3 bases, leaving 4 bases of the junction unmatched. The CDR3 is 16 amino acids. The CDR3 sequence is CASSLVAGGGTGELFF. CDR3 nucleotides: TGTGCCAGCAGTTTGGTAGCGGGAGGGGGCACCGGGGAGCTGTTTTTT.

This clonotype occurred once. This CDR3 fails to terminate in the conserved phenylalanine or tryptophan, so it likely reflects a read error. The DNA is left out, because the CDR3 cannot be placed on it with certainty; the CDR3 is given as TCRdb lists it. The chain carries TRBV4-1 and TRBJ2-1; the D call TRBD2 from the table was never checked on the DNA. Germline CDR1 MGHRA, CDR2 YSYEKL. The CDR3 spans 19 amino acids, including both terminal residues. Here the CDR3 reads CASSQDARLIKAGGLYAFL.

This clonotype came up once. At one boundary the junction diverges from the germline segment, which might be a read error. V is TRBV5-5 and J is TRBJ2-7; 12 bases agree with TRBD2. Germline assignment: CDR1 SGHKS and CDR2 YYEKEE (reference sequence). The CDR3 length is 15 residues. CDR3 in DNA: TGTGCCGGCAGCCCCACGACTAGCGGGGGCCACGAGCAGTACTTC. Amino acid sequence: CAGSPTTSGGHEQYF.

Note on this clonotype: The junction departs from germline at one end; a sequencing error may be responsible. The chain recombines TRBV11-2 with TRBJ2-1, with 7 positions matching TRBD2. CDR3 length equals 16 residues. Germline V gene data show CDR1 as SGHAT and CDR2 as FQNNGV. Here the CDR3 reads CDSSFSVGGRNYEQFF. The CDR3 DNA is TGTGACAGCAGCTTTAGCGTGGGAGGGCGAAATTACGAGCAGTTCTTC.

V gene TRBV5-6 combines with J gene TRBJ2-7; 11 bases fit TRBD2. J gave up 6 bases and V 4 bases, and 9 bases lay outside the gene matches. Per the germline V gene, CDR1 is SGHDT and CDR2 is YYEEEE. The CDR3 sequence is 15 residues long. CDR3 DNA: TGTGCCAGCAGCCCCCTGACTAGCGGGGTCCGCGAGCAGTACTTC. Residues: CASSPLTSGVREQYF.

The chain uses TRBV10-2 and TRBJ1-3; D uncertain. There are 13 residues in the CDR3. CDR1 is WSHSY, CDR2 SAAADI, per germline. CDR3 sequence reads: CISSEATGGTIYF. For the CDR3, the DNA is TGCATCAGCAGTGAGGCGACGGGCGGCACCATATATTTT.

The rearrangement uses TRBV6-6 and TRBJ1-1, with D uncertain. The length of the CDR3 is 10 residues. Germline V CDR1 and CDR2: MNHNY, SVGAGI (reference sequence). V dropped 8 bases and J dropped 8 bases, with 9 bases sitting between them. In DNA, the CDR3 is TGTGCCAGCTATTCAGCCGAAGCTTTCTTT. Protein: CASYSAEAFF.

DNA for the CDR3: TGTGCCAGCACCCTATACGGGAGCAGCTCCTACAATGAGCAGTTCTTC. Protein sequence: CASTLYGSSSYNEQFF. The rearrangement uses TRBV11-3 and TRBJ2-1, with a possible D match to TRBD2 (6 bases). This CDR3 is 16 amino acids long. Trimming left V 7 bases short and J 0 bases short, with 16 bases between. Germline loops: CDR1 SGHNT, CDR2 YENEEA.

Note on this clonotype: A much larger clone sits a single nucleotide away, making a read error possible. The chain employs TRBV6-6 and TRBJ2-7; perhaps D is TRBD1 or TRBD2 (5 bases each). The CDR3 totals 15 residues. Germline V gene lookup returns CDR1 MNHNY and CDR2 SVGAGI (reference sequence). The V end was cut by 3 bases, the J end by 8 bases, with 20 bases between. CDR3 sequence reads: CASSYRDQALGKQYF. As DNA, the CDR3 is TGTGCCAGCAGTTATAGGGACCAGGCCCTAGGGAAGCAGTACTTC.

V gene TRBV10-3 combines with J gene TRBJ2-7, with 8 bases aligning to TRBD2. Germline CDR1 ENHRY, CDR2 SYGVKD. This CDR3 has 16 amino acids. V lost 8 bases and J lost 3; bases outside the gene matches: 15. CDR3 loop: CAIGSISGTSHYEQYF. The CDR3 nucleotides are TGTGCCATCGGCTCGATTAGCGGGACTTCACACTACGAGCAGTACTTC.

In its sample, this clonotype was seen many times. The chain joins TRBV6-6 to TRBJ1-5; D gene unclear. CDR3 length: 14 residues. Per the germline V gene, CDR1 is MNHNY and CDR2 is SVGAGI (reference sequence). V was trimmed by 2 bases and J by 0 bases, leaving 5 bases between them. The CDR3 DNA reads TGTGCCAGCAGTTACGCTTATAGCAATCAGCCCCAGCATTTT. This sequence encodes CASSYAYSNQPQHF.

This clonotype was seen more than once but under ten times. A much larger clone sits a single nucleotide away, making a read error possible. V usage is TRBV11-3 and J usage is TRBJ1-2, with D possibly TRBD1 on 5 matching bases. Between the trimmed V and J ends, which lost 8 bases and 8 bases, there was a span of 15 bases. Germline CDR1 and CDR2: SGHNT and YENEEA. The CDR3 totals 12 residues. CDR3 region: CASCGDSGGYTF. The CDR3 DNA reads TGTGCCAGCTGCGGAGACAGCGGGGGCTACACCTTC.

In its sample, this clonotype was seen many times. This chain uses TRBV5-4 with TRBJ2-4; tentatively, D is TRBD1 (6 bases). From germline, CDR1 is SGHNT and CDR2 YYREEE (reference sequence). Trimming took off 10 bases at V and 5 bases at J, with 19 bases between the two ends. There are 14 residues in the CDR3. The chain's CDR3 is CARTWPRQENIQYF. The CDR3 DNA follows: TGTGCCCGAACCTGGCCCAGACAGGAAAACATTCAGTACTTC.

V usage is TRBV12-5 and J usage is TRBJ2-2; possible D gene TRBD1, 5 bases. Germline CDR1 LGHNT, CDR2 FRNRAP. Trimming removed 6 bases at V and 0 bases at J, with 8 bases between. CDR3 length: 14 amino acids. The CDR3 reads CASGQGPNTGELFF. CDR3 coding DNA: TGTGCTAGTGGCCAGGGCCCGAACACCGGGGAGCTGTTTTTT.

The chain is built from TRBV14 and TRBJ1-1; D is uncertain. There are 15 residues in the CDR3. Germline V gene sequence: CDR1 SGHDN, CDR2 FVKESK. With 1 base removed from V and 1 base from J, the gap between germline ends came to 10 bases. The CDR3 bases are TGTGCCAGCAGCCAAGTTAGTAAGGGGAACACTGAAGCTTTCTTT. It codes for CASSQVSKGNTEAFF. Filled out from reference TRBV14 and TRBJ1-1, the complete variable domain reads EAGVTQFPSHSVIEKGQTVTLRCDPISGHDNLYWYRRVMGKEIKFLLHFVKESKQDESGMPNNRFLAERTGGTYSTLKVQPAELEDSGVYFCASSQVSKGNTEAFFGQGTRLTVV.

The V and J genes are TRBV5-1 and TRBJ2-7; no clear D. This CDR3 comprises 15 residues. Germline V gives CDR1 SGHRS, CDR2 YFSETQ. V dropped 1 base and J dropped 5 bases, with 16 bases sitting between them. CDR3 loop: CASSLFHSSGDEQYF. CDR3 bases: TGCGCCAGCAGCTTGTTCCACAGCTCAGGAGACGAGCAGTACTTC.

As for this clonotype: An end of the junction differs from the germline gene, which may be a read error. The chain uses TRBV5-6 and TRBJ2-7; TRBD2 is a possible D gene (5 bases). The CDR3 length is 13 residues. CDR1 and CDR2 (germline): SGHDT, YYEEEE. Written as DNA, the CDR3 is TGCGCCAGCAGCTTGGCAGTGGGAGTAGCGCAGTACTTC. Encoded protein: CASSLAVGVAQYF.